These 2 T cell receptor beta chains share one sample of origin, sequenced in a study of T-cell reconstitution after alpha-beta-depleted transplantation in children. For TCRbeta, the library was prepared with unique molecular identifiers. From the PCR reads, TCRdb called clonotypes with MiXCR, one entry per CDR3 protein. The sample contains about 290,000 distinct CDR3 sequences, roughly a tenth of which appear only once. Sequenced material: PBMCs, taken before TCRalphabeta/CD19-depleted stem cell transplant. These receptors were collected from a boy under three years old with acute myeloid leukemia, due to receive a stem cell transplant.

For this clonotype: Given a much more abundant clone one base away, this may be a read error. V is TRBV5-1 and J is TRBJ2-2, with 11 bases identical to TRBD2. Germline V gives CDR1 SGHRS, CDR2 YFSETQ. The CDR3 has 16 residues. The CDR3 loop is CTSSPGTSGGTGELFF. In DNA form, the CDR3 reads TGCACCAGCAGCCCTGGGACTAGCGGAGGCACCGGGGAGCTGTTTTTT.

In this sample, this clonotype turned up many times. The rearrangement links TRBV12-3 or TRBV12-4 to TRBJ2-3, with TRBD2 identical over 7 bases. This CDR3 spans 15 amino acids. V trimming: 4 bases; J trimming: 8 bases; junction bases outside the gene matches: 12. The CDR3, as DNA: TGTGCCAGCAGTTCCCGCGGGGGACCGGGGGGTACGCAGTATTTT. The encoded protein is CASSSRGGPGGTQYF.